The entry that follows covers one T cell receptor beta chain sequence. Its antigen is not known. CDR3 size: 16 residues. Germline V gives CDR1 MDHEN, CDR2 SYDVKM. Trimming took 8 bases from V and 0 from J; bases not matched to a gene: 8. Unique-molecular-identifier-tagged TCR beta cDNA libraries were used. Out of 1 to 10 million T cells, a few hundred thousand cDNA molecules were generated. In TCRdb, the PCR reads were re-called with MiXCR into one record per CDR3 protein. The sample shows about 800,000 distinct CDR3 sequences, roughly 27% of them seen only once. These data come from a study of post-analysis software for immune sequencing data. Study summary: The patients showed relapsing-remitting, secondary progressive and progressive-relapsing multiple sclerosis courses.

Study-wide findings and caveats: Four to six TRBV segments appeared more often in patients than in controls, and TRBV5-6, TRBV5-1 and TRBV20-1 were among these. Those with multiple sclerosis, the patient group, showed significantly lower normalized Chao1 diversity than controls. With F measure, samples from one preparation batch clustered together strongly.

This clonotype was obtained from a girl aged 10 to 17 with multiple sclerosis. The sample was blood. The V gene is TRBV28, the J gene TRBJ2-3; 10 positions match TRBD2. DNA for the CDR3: TGTGCCAGCCCCGAGCGGGGGGGCCTAAGCACAGATACGCAGTATTTT. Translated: CASPERGGLSTDTQYF.